This entry concerns a single T cell receptor (beta chain). This entry is derived from a study of monozygotic twins with inflammatory bowel disease. Following a re-call of the 5' RACE reads, TCRdb has one entry per CDR3 protein and lacks DNA. This sample's clone table lists roughly 200,000 distinct CDR3 sequences. The sequencing sample was made of blood. This sequence was found in a human donor with ulcerative colitis or Crohn's disease, or a healthy co-twin of an affected twin (not recorded which).

CDR3 in amino acids: CASRKAGVTDTQYF. The V and J genes are TRBV6-1 and TRBJ2-3. Per germline, CDR1 MNHNS and CDR2 SASEGT. This CDR3 has 14 amino acids.